This TCR beta chain is drawn from a study of blood T cells in healthy people across ages. The authors ran a second PCR of about 7 to 11 cycles using a sample-barcoded 5' primer and a J-beta primer mix. From the 5' RACE reads, TCRdb called clonotypes with MiXCR, one entry per CDR3 protein. The table records a few hundred thousand distinct CDR3 sequences, approximately 52% of them present only once. Notes on this clonotype: The antigen is not known.

The study's findings and limits: Observed TCR beta diversity per million T cells went down as age went up. This fall followed a roughly linear course with age.

The CDR3 loop spans 14 amino acids. Germline V gene sequence: CDR1 SNHLY, CDR2 FYNNEI. After removal of 6 bases from V and 4 bases from J, the junction contained 5 bases not matched to a gene. The clonotype originates from a man between 60 and 75 years old in good health. Sample: blood. The chain employs TRBV2 and TRBJ1-5; 8 bases are shared with TRBD1. CDR3 amino acids: CASSDRGGNQPQHF. Here the CDR3 DNA reads TGTGCCAGCAGCGACAGGGGTGGAAATCAGCCCCAGCATTTT. Together with reference TRBV2 and TRBJ1-5, the CDR3 gives the full variable domain: EPEVTQTPSHQVTQMGQEVILRCVPISNHLYFYWYRQILGQKVEFLVSFYNNEISEKSEIFDDQFSVERPDGSNFTLKIRSTKLEDSAMYFCASSDRGGNQPQHFGDGTRLSIL.